This paragraph covers one TCR beta chain sequence. Its antigen is not identified. This entry is derived from a study of shared clonotypes between healthy human individuals. Study-wide results and limits: Naive subsets tended to show greater estimated richness than memory subsets. Approximately 5.4% of naive CD4 clonotypes were common to a handful of donors.

The assay was carried out at the deep level. The repertoire was sequenced with immunoSEQ multiplex PCR; TCRdb's copy has only in-frame clones and lacks some. In the table there are roughly 700,000 clones, about 74% of which are singletons. Germline loops: CDR1 GTSNPN, CDR2 SVGIG (reference sequence). V lost 3 bases and J lost 3; bases outside the gene matches: 5. The CDR3 is made up of 14 amino acids. Sequencing input: memory CD4+ T cells sorted from blood. Subset reported: CD45RA-negative fraction. This chain links TRBV30 with TRBJ1-1, with 9 bases that match TRBD1. This TCR was recovered from a woman under 40 in good health. The CDR3 protein is CAWRARTGDTEAFF. DNA of the CDR3: TGTGCCTGGAGGGCCCGGACAGGGGACACTGAAGCTTTCTTT.